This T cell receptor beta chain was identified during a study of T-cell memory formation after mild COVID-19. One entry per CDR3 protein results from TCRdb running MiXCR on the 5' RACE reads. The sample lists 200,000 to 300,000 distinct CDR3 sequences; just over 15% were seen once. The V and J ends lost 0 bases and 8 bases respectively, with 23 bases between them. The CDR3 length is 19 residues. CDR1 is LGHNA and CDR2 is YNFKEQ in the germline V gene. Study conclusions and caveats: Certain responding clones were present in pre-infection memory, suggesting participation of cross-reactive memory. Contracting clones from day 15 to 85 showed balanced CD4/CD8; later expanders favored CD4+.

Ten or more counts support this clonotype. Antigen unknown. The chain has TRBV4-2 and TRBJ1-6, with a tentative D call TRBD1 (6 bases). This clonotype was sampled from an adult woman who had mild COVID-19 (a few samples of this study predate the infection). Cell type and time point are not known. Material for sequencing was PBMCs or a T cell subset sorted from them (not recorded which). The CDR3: CASSQDIERRGQGYSPLHF. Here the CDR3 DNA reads TGTGCCAGCAGCCAAGATATTGAGAGGAGGGGCCAGGGGTATTCACCCCTCCACTTT.